This paragraph covers one TCR beta chain sequence. This sample was included in a study of blood T cell repertoires in COVID-19. The CDR3 spans 15 residues. V was pared by 2 bases and J by 10 bases, with 18 bases between. Germline V gene sequence: CDR1 ENHRY, CDR2 SYGVKD. Method: immunoSEQ multiplex PCR; TCRdb's copy keeps in-frame clones and lacks some. The table records tens of thousands of clones, 82% of them present only once. This sequence joins TRBV10-3 and TRBJ2-1; D perhaps matches TRBD1 (5 bases). The sample comprised peripheral blood. This clonotype originated in an elderly woman with acute or convalescent COVID-19. The CDR3, as DNA: TGTGCCATCAGTGAGGGTACAGGTCGGCGAAAAGAGCAGTTCTTC. Encoded protein: CAISEGTGRRKEQFF.